This TCR beta chain emerged from a study of shared clonotypes between healthy human individuals. Study-wide results and limits: It was anticipated that sequencing depth would influence how many clonotypes donors shared.

Profiling relied on immunoSEQ multiplex PCR, and the TCRdb table lists in-frame clones only, not all of them. The sample yields 1.4 million to 1.5 million clones, roughly 96% seen once. The CDR3 is 14 amino acids. The germline V gene has CDR1 MNHNS and CDR2 SASEGT. Trimming took 10 bases from V and 10 from J, leaving 25 bases between them. A word on this clone: The antigen is not known.

This chain joins TRBV6-1 and TRBJ2-5; D perhaps matches TRBD2 (6 bases). The clonotype originates from a man aged 30 to 39 in good health. The specimen sequenced was naive CD4+ T cells sorted from blood. Stated subset: CD45RA+ positively selected. DNA for the CDR3: TGTGCCACCTACCTTAGCGGAATCCCCGGGGACCAGTACTTC. This gives the protein CATYLSGIPGDQYF.